The source of this TCR beta chain is a study of blood T cell repertoires in COVID-19. Across the study: COVID-19 samples collected from the United States, Italy and Spain covered acute and convalescent phases.

Authors' processing steps: Amplified reference gene primers provided the basis for estimating nucleated cell counts. The table came from immunoSEQ multiplex PCR; TCRdb's copy has only in-frame clones and leaves some out. D and trimming come from the DNA, and the V and J calls and clone size come from that table. The sample carries about 200,000 clones, about 90% recorded once. The CDR3 has 16 amino acids. Trimming removed 5 bases from V and 2 bases from J; junction bases left unmatched: 6. Germline values: CDR1 MNHEY, CDR2 SMNVEV (reference sequence). The TCR comes from a woman in her seventies with acute or convalescent COVID-19. Sample: peripheral blood. The gene calls are TRBV27 and TRBJ2-3; 11 nucleotides match TRBD2. The DNA for the CDR3 is TGTGCCAGCAGTACCTTAGCGGGGGGGCCCACAGATACGCAGTATTTT. Translated: CASSTLAGGPTDTQYF.